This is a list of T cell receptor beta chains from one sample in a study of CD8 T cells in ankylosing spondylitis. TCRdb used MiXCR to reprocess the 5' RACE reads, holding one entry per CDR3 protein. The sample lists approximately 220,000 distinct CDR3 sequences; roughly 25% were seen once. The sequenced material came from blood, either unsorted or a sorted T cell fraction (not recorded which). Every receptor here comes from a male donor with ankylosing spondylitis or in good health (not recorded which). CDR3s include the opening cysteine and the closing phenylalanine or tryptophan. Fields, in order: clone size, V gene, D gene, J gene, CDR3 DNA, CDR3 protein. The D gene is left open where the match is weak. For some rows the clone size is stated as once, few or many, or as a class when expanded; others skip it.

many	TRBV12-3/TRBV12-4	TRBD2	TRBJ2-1	TGTGCCAGCAGTTCCCCGTTTACCTCTAGCGGGAGGGCCGCAAATGAGCAGTTCTTC	CASSSPFTSSGRAANEQFF
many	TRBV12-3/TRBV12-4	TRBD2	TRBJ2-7	TGTGCCAGCAGTTATAGCGGGAGAGACAACTACGAGCAGTACTTC	CASSYSGRDNYEQYF
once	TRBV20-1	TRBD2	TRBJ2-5	TGCAGTGCTAGACATACCGAAAGCGGGAGGGGAGAGACCCAGTACTTC	CSARHTESGRGETQYF
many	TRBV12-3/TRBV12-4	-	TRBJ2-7	TGTGCCAGCAGTCCGGCCTACGAGCAGTACTTC	CASSPAYEQYF
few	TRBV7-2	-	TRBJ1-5	TGTGCCAGCAGCTCCTTCCGCGGCAATCAGCCCCAGCATTTT	CASSSFRGNQPQHF
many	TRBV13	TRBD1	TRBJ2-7	TGTGCCAGCAGGCCGCGGGACAGGGCCTACGAGCAGTACTTC	CASRPRDRAYEQYF
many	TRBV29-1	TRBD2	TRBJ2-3	TGCAGCGGGACTAGGACAGATACGCAGTATTTT	CSGTRTDTQYF
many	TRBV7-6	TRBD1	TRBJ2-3	TGTGCCAGCAGCTTGACAGGGTACCACACAGATACGCAGTATTTT	CASSLTGYHTDTQYF
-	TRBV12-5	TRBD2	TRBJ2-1	TGTGCTAGTGGTTTCCTGCTCGAGCGGGAGAGGAATGAGCAGTTCTTC	CASGFLLERERNEQFF
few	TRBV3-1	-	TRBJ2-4	TGTGCCAGCAGCCAAACAACAGCCAAAAACATTCAGTACTTC	CASSQTTAKNIQYF
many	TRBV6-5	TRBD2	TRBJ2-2	TGTGCCAGCAGTTCCCGCCCGGGACTAGCGGCAGCGGACAAGAGGGGAACCGGGGAGCTGTTTTTT	CASSSRPGLAAADKRGTGELFF
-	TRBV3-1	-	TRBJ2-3	TGTGCCAGCAGCCAAGCCTGGACGATACCGGGCACAGATACGCAGTATTTT	CASSQAWTIPGTDTQYF
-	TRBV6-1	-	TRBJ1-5	TGTGCCAGCAGTGTAGGAAACAATCAGCCCCAGCATTTT	CASSVGNNQPQHF
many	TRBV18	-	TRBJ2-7	TGTGCCAGCTCACTGGACCGCTACGAGCAGTACTTC	CASSLDRYEQYF
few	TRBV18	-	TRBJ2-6	TGTGCCAGCTCACCATATCAGGGCTCTGGGGCCAACGTCCTGACTTTC	CASSPYQGSGANVLTF
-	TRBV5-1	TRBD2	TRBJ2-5	TGCGCCAGCAGCATGGGACTAGCGGGAGCCCAAGAGACCCAGTACTTC	CASSMGLAGAQETQYF
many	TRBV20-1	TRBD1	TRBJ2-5	TGCAGTGCTTTCCGAGGACAGGGTACGGGAGAGACCCAGTACTTC	CSAFRGQGTGETQYF
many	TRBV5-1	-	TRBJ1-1	TGCGCCAGCAGCCCCGGTGACTCAGACACTGAAGCTTTCTTT	CASSPGDSDTEAFF
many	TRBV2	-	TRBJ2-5	TGTGCCAGCAGTGCTCCATTATCCCTACCTCAAGAGACCCAGTACTTC	CASSAPLSLPQETQYF
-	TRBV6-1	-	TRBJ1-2	TGTGCCAGCAGTGCTAGGGGTTTGGATGGCTACACCTTC	CASSARGLDGYTF
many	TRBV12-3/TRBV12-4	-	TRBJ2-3	TGTGCCAGCAGAGAGGACTGGGTAGATACGCAGTATTTT	CASREDWVDTQYF
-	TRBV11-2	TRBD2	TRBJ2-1	TGTGCCAGCAGCTTAGATCACCGGACTAGCGGCCCCTCCTACAATGAGCAGTTCTTC	CASSLDHRTSGPSYNEQFF
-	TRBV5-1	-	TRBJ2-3	TGCGCCAGCAGCTTGGGTGGACGGACCACAGATACGCAGTATTTT	CASSLGGRTTDTQYF
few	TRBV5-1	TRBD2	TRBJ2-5	TGCGCCAGCAGCTTGGTACTAGCGGGACTCCAAGAGACCCAGTACTTC	CASSLVLAGLQETQYF
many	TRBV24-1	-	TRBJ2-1	TGTGCCACCAGCCCCGGGAAGAAATGGGACGGGGAGCAGTTCTTC	CATSPGKKWDGEQFF
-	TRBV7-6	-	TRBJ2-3	TGTGCCAGCAGCCCCCTCAACACAGATACGCAGTATTTT	CASSPLNTDTQYF
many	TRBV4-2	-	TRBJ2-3	TGTGCCAGCAGCCAAGGAACGGGAAGCACAGATACGCAGTATTTT	CASSQGTGSTDTQYF
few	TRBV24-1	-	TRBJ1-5	TGTGCCACCAGTGAATCAGGGGACTCTAATCAGCCCCAGCATTTT	CATSESGDSNQPQHF
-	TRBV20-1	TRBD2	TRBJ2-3	TGCAGTGCTAGTTCGGGAGGGCCCGGGCGGTGGACAGATACGCAGTATTTT	CSASSGGPGRWTDTQYF
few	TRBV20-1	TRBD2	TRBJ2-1	TGCAGTGCTAGAGACCCAACCAATAGCGGGAGGGCAAACAATGAGCAGTTCTTC	CSARDPTNSGRANNEQFF
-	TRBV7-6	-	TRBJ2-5	TGTGCCAGCAGTATAGGGAGGAGAGAGACCCAGTACTTC	CASSIGRRETQYF
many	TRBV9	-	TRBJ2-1	TGTGCCAGCAGCGGTAGGTCAAAGGGGAATGAGCAGTTCTTC	CASSGRSKGNEQFF
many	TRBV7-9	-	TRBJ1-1	TGTGCCAGCAACCTTGGGGGCCCGAACACTGAAGCTTTCTTT	CASNLGGPNTEAFF
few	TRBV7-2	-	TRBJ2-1	TGTGCCAGCAGCTTCTCGCCAGGCCCCGGGCTGAACAATGAGCAGTTCTTC	CASSFSPGPGLNNEQFF
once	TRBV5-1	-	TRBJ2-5	TGCGCCAGCAGCTTTAGCGCCCCCCAAGAGACCCAGTACTTC	CASSFSAPQETQYF
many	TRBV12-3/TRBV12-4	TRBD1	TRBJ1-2	TGTGCCAGCAGCCGGGACAGGGGCTATGGCTACACCTTC	CASSRDRGYGYTF
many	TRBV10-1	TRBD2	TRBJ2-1	TGCGCCAGCAGTGAGTGGGTAGCGGGAGGCCATGAGCAGTTCTTC	CASSEWVAGGHEQFF
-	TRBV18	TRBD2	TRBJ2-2	TGTGCCAGCTTACCGGGACTAGCGGGAGCCGGGGAGCTGTTTTTT	CASLPGLAGAGELFF
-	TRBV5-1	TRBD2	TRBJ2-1	TGCGCCAGCGGGACTAGCGAGTACAATGAGCAGTTCTTC	CASGTSEYNEQFF
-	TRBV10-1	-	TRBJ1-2	TGCGCCAGCAGCCCTACAGCCAACTATGGCTACACCTTC	CASSPTANYGYTF
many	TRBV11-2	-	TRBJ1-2	TGTGCCAGCAGCTTAGATCAGGGTCGGGACACAGGCTATGGCTACACCTTC	CASSLDQGRDTGYGYTF
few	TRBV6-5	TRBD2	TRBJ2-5	TGTGCCAGCAGTTACCTTCTAGCGGGAGGCCAAGAGACCCAGTACTTC	CASSYLLAGGQETQYF
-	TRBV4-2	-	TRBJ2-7	TGTGCCAGCAGCCCGCAGGGCGGGACCACCTACGAGCAGTACTTC	CASSPQGGTTYEQYF
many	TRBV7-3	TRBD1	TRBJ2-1	TGTGCCAGCAGCAAGACAGGGGGTACCTACAATGAGCAGTTCTTC	CASSKTGGTYNEQFF
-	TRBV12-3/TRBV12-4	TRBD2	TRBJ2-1	TGTGCCAGCAGTTTAGAAGCGGGGGGCGCGCACAATGAGCAGTTCTTC	CASSLEAGGAHNEQFF
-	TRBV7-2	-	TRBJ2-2	TGTGCCAGCAGCCGAGCAAGGACCGGGGAGCTGTTTTTT	CASSRARTGELFF
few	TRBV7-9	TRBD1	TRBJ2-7	TGTGCCAGCAGCCAAGGGGACAGGGGACACGAGCAGTACTTC	CASSQGDRGHEQYF
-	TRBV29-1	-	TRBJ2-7	TGCAGCGTTGACTGGGGGCGAGACGAGCAGTACTTC	CSVDWGRDEQYF
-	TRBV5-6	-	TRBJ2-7	TGTGCCAGCAGCTTGGGCAGGGTACTCGAGGAGCAGTACTTC	CASSLGRVLEEQYF